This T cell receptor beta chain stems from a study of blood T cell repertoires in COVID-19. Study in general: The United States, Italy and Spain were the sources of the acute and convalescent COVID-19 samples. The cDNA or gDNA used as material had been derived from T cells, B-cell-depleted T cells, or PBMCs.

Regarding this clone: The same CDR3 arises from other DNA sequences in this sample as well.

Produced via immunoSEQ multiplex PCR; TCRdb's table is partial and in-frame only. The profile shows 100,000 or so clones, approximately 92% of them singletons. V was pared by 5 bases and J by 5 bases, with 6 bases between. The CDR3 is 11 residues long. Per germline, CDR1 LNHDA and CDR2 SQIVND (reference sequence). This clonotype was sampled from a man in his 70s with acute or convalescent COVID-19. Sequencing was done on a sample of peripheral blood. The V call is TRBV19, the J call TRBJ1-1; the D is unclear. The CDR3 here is CASSPGTEAFF. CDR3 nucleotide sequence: TGTGCCAGTAGTCCAGGAACTGAAGCTTTCTTT.